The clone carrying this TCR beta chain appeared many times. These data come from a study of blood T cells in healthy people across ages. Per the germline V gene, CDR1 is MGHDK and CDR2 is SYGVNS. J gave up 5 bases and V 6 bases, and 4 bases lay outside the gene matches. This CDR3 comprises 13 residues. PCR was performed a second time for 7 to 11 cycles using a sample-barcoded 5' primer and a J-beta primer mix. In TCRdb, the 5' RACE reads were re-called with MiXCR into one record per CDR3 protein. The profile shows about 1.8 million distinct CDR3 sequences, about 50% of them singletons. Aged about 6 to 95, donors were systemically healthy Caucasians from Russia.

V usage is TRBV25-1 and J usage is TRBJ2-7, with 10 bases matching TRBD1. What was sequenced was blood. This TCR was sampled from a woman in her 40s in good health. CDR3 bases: TGTGCCAGCAGGGACAGGGGGTTTGACGAGCAGTACTTC. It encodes CASRDRGFDEQYF.